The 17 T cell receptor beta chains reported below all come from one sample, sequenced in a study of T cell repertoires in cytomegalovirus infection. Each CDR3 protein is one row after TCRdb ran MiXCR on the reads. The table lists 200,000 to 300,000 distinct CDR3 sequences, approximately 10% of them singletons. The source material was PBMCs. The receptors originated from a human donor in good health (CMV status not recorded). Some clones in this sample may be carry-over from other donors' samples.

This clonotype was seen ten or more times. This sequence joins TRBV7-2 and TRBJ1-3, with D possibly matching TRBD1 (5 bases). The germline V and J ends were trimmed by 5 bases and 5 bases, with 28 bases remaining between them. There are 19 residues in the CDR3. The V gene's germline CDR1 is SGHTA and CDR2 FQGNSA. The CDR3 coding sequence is TGTGCCAGCAGCACCCGTCTAGGGGCGTCCAGCCCGATGAGAAACACCATATATTTT. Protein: CASSTRLGASSPMRNTIYF.

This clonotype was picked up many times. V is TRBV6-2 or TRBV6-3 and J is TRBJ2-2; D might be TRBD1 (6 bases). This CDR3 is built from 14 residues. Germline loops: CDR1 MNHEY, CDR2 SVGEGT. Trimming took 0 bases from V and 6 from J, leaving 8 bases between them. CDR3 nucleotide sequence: TGTGCCAGCAGTTACTCTCCAGGGGCCGGGGAGCTGTTTTTT. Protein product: CASSYSPGAGELFF.

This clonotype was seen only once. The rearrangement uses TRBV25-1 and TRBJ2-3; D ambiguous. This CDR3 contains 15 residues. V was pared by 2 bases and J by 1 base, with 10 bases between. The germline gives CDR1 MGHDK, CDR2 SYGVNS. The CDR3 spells CASSEGRHRTDTQYF. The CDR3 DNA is TGTGCCAGCAGTGAAGGCAGGCATCGCACAGATACGCAGTATTTT.

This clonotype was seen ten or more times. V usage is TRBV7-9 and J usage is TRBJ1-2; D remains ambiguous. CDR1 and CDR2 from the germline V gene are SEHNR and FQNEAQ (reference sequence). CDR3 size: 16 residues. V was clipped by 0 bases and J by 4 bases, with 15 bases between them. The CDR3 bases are TGTGCCAGCAGCTTAGCGAATGCAGGTGGTCTCTATGGCTACACCTTC. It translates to CASSLANAGGLYGYTF. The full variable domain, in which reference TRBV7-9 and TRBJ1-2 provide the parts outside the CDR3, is DTGVSQNPRHKITKRGQNVTFRCDPISEHNRLYWYRQTLGQGPEFLTYFQNEAQLEKSRLLSDRFSAERPKGSFSTLEIQRTEQGDSAMYLCASSLANAGGLYGYTFGSGTRLTVV.

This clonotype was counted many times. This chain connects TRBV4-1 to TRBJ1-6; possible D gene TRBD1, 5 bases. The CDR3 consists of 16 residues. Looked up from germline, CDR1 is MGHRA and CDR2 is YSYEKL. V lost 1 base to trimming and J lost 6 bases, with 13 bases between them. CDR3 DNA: TGCGCCAGCAGCCAAGCTCCTGACAGATTTAATTCACCCCTCCACTTT. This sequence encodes CASSQAPDRFNSPLHF.

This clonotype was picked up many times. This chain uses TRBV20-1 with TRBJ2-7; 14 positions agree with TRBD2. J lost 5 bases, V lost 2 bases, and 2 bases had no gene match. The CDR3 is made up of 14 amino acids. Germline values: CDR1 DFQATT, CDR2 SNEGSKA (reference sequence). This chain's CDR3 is CSARKGLAGDEQYF. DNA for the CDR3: TGCAGTGCTAGAAAGGGACTAGCGGGAGACGAGCAGTACTTC.

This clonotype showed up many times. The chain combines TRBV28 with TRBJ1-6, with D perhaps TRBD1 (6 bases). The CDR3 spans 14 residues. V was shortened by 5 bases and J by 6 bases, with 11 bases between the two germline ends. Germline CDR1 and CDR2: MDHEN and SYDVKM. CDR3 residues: CASSRMDSNSPLHF. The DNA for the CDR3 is TGTGCCAGCAGTAGAATGGACAGTAATTCACCCCTCCACTTT.

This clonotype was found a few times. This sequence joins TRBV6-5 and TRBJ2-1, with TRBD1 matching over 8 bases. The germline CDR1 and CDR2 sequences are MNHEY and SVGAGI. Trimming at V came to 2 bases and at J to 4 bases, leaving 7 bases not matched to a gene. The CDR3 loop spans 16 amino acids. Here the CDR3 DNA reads TGTGCCAGCAGTTACGGGGGGACAGGTTTTTACAATGAGCAGTTCTTC. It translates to CASSYGGTGFYNEQFF.

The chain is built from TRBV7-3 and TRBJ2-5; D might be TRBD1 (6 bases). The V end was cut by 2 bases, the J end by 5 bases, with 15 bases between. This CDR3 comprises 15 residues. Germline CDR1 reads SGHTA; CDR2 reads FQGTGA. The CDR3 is CASSLEGWQGETQYF. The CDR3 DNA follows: TGTGCCAGCAGCTTAGAAGGTTGGCAGGGGGAGACCCAGTACTTC.

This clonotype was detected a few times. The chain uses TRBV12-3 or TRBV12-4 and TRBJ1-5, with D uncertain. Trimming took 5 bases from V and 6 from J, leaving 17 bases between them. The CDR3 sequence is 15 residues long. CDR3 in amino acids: CASSPSQREVQPQHF. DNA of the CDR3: TGTGCCAGCAGTCCTTCTCAGCGGGAAGTTCAGCCCCAGCATTTT.

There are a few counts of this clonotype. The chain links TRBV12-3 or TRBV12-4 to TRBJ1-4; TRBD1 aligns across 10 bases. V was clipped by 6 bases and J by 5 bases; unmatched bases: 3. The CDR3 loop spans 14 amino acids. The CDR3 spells CASRRTGGNEKLFF. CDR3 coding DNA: TGTGCCAGCAGACGGACAGGGGGGAATGAAAAACTGTTTTTT.

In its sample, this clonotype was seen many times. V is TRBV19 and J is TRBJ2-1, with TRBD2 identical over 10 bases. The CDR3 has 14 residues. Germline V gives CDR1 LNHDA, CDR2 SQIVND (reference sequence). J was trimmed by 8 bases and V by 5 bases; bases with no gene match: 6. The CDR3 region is CASSLQRGGYEQFF. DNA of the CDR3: TGTGCCAGTAGTCTACAGCGGGGGGGGTATGAGCAGTTCTTC.

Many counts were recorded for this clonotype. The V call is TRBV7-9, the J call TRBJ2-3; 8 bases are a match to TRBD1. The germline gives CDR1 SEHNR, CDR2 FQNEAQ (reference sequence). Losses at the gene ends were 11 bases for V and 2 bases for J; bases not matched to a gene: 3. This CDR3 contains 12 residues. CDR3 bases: TGTGCCGGGGGACAGGACACAGATACGCAGTATTTT. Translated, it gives CAGGQDTDTQYF.

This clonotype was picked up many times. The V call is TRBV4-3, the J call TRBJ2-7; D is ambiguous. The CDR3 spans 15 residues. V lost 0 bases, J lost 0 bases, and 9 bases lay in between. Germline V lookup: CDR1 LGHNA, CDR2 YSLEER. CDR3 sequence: CASSQDHSLSYEQYF. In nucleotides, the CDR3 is TGCGCCAGCAGCCAAGATCACTCACTCTCCTACGAGCAGTACTTC.

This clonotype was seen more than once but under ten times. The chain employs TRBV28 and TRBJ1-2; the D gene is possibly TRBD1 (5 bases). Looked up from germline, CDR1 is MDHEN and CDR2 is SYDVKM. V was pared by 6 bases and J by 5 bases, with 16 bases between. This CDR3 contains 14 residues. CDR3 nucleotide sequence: TGTGCCAGCAGACCCCCGGGACGGCCTTATGGCTACACCTTC. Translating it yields CASRPPGRPYGYTF.

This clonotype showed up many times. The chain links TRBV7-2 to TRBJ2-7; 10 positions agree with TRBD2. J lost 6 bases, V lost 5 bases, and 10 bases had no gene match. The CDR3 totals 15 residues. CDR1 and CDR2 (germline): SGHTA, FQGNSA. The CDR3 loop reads CASSPSRLAGVEQYF. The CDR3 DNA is TGTGCCAGCAGCCCTTCCCGGCTAGCGGGGGTCGAGCAGTACTTC.

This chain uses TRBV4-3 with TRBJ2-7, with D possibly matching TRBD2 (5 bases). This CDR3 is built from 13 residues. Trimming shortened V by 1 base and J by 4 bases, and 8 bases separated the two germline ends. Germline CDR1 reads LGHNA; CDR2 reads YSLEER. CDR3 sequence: CASSQASGYEQYF. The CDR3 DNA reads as TGCGCCAGCAGCCAAGCTTCGGGATACGAGCAGTACTTC.